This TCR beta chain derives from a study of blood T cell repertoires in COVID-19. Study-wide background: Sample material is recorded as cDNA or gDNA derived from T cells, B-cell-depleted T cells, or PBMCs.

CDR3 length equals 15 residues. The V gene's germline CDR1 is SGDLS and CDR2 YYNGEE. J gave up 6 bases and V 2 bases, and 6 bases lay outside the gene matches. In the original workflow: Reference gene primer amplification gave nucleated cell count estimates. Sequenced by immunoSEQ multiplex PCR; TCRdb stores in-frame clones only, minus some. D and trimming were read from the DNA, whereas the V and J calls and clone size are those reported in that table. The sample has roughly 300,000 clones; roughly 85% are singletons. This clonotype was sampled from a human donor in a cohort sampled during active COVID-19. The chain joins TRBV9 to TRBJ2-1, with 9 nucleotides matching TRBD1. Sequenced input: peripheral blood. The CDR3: CASSVTGGARNEQFF. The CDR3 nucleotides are TGTGCCAGCAGCGTGACAGGGGGTGCTCGCAATGAGCAGTTCTTC.